One and the same sample provided the 2 T cell receptor beta chains below, sequenced in a study of blood T cell repertoires in COVID-19. Using immunoSEQ multiplex PCR, the repertoire was profiled, and TCRdb retains in-frame clones only, with some absent. This sample has about 220,000 clones, with around 84% found just once. Sequences were obtained from peripheral blood. The receptors originated from a woman aged 60-70 years who had recovered from COVID-19.

The chain is built from TRBV7-2 and TRBJ2-1; a weak D match, TRBD2 (5 bases). Germline V gene data show CDR1 as SGHTA and CDR2 as FQGNSA. V was cut by 6 bases and J by 2 bases, with 14 bases left in between. The CDR3 runs to 15 residues. CDR3 region: CASSPGRAAYNEQFF. The CDR3 coding sequence is TGTGCCAGCAGTCCCGGGCGGGCAGCCTACAATGAGCAGTTCTTC.

The genes are TRBV7-9 and TRBJ2-7, with 7 nucleotides matching TRBD1. V was clipped by 5 bases and J by 9 bases; unmatched bases: 10. The CDR3 spans 13 residues. Germline CDR1 SEHNR, CDR2 FQNEAQ (reference sequence). The chain's CDR3 is CASSQAGTARQYF. CDR3 bases: TGTGCCAGCAGCCAAGCTGGGACAGCCAGGCAGTACTTC.